The 23 T cell receptor beta chains in this list originate from one sample, sequenced in a study of blood T cell repertoires in COVID-19. Only in-frame clones appear in the TCRdb table, and some are missing; sequencing was by immunoSEQ multiplex PCR. The data show fewer than 110,000 clones, over 80% seen once. Sequencing was performed on peripheral blood. The source is a woman in her 30s with acute or convalescent COVID-19.

The genes are TRBV28 and TRBJ1-5; 8 bases fit TRBD1. CDR1 and CDR2 from the germline V gene are MDHEN and SYDVKM. The CDR3 covers 15 residues. Trimming at V came to 0 bases and at J to 6 bases, leaving 4 bases not matched to a gene. The CDR3: CASSLWDREGQPQHF. The CDR3 DNA sequence: TGTGCCAGCAGTTTATGGGACAGGGAAGGTCAGCCCCAGCATTTT.

The sample holds one count of this clone. V usage is TRBV19 and J usage is TRBJ1-1; 7 positions match TRBD1. Germline trimming cut 6 bases from V and 0 bases from J; bases unmatched to any gene: 7. The CDR3 is made up of 15 amino acids. The germline V gene encodes CDR1 LNHDA and CDR2 SQIVND (reference sequence). This chain's CDR3 is CASRGTGAMNTEAFF. Written as DNA, the CDR3 is TGTGCCAGTAGGGGAACAGGGGCCATGAACACTGAAGCTTTCTTT.

The genes are TRBV16 and TRBJ1-6; the D gene is possibly TRBD1 (5 bases). The CDR3 spans 15 residues. The V end was cut by 1 base, the J end by 6 bases, with 10 bases between. The germline V gene encodes CDR1 KGHSY and CDR2 FQNENV. In DNA, the CDR3 is TGTGCCAGCAGCCAATTTGCAGGGTTTAATTCACCCCTCCACTTT. Translated: CASSQFAGFNSPLHF. The full variable domain, its missing parts supplied by reference TRBV16 and TRBJ1-6, is GEEVAQTPKHLVRGEGQKAKLYCAPIKGHSYVFWYQQVLKNEFKFLISFQNENVFDETGMPKERFSAKCLPNSPCSLEIQATKLEDSAVYFCASSQFAGFNSPLHFGNGTRLTVT.

The chain uses TRBV19 and TRBJ1-6, with unresolved D. Trimming took 4 bases from V and 9 from J, leaving 16 bases between them. The CDR3 totals 15 residues. CDR1 LNHDA and CDR2 SQIVND come from the germline V gene (reference sequence). The CDR3 region is CASSTRLVESSPLHF. CDR3 nucleotides: TGTGCCAGTAGTACGCGTTTGGTTGAGTCTTCACCCCTCCACTTT.

The chain recombines TRBV12-3 or TRBV12-4 with TRBJ1-3; D is possibly TRBD1 (5 bases). The germline V and J ends were trimmed by 7 bases and 3 bases, with 10 bases remaining between them. CDR3 length equals 13 residues. DNA of the CDR3: TGTGCCAGCAATTCCAGGGTTGGAAACACCATATATTTT. Protein: CASNSRVGNTIYF.

The V call is TRBV7-2, the J call TRBJ2-1, with TRBD2 matching 7 bases. Germline V CDR1 and CDR2: SGHTA, FQGNSA. Trimming took 5 bases from V and 7 from J; bases not matched to a gene: 8. The CDR3 consists of 14 residues. CDR3 DNA sequence: TGTGCCAGCAGCCCGGGCGGGAGTCGGAATGAGCAGTTCTTC. The encoded protein is CASSPGGSRNEQFF.

This clone was detected once. The gene calls are TRBV5-6 and TRBJ1-1, with 7 nucleotides matching TRBD1. Looked up from germline, CDR1 is SGHDT and CDR2 is YYEEEE. The CDR3 totals 18 residues. The junction had 15 bases not matched to a gene; V was cut back by 4 bases and J by 0 bases. The CDR3 nucleotides are TGTGCCAGCAGCCCCGAAGAACAGGGGATGGCCCTGAACACTGAAGCTTTCTTT. Protein product: CASSPEEQGMALNTEAFF.

The J gene is TRBJ2-1, the V gene TRBV11-2, with a weak D call TRBD2 (5 bases). V dropped 2 bases and J dropped 5 bases, with 10 bases sitting between them. CDR3 length: 14 amino acids. Looked up from germline, CDR1 is SGHAT and CDR2 is FQNNGV. As DNA, the CDR3 is TGTGCCAGCAGCTTACCCAGCGGAAACAATGAGCAGTTCTTC. Its protein product is CASSLPSGNNEQFF.

The chain carries TRBV4-2 and TRBJ2-2; 10 bases are a match to TRBD1. Trimming at V came to 6 bases and at J to 6 bases, leaving 10 bases not matched to a gene. This CDR3 is 16 amino acids long. CDR1 LGHNA and CDR2 YNFKEQ come from the germline V gene. This CDR3 reads CASRHGQGEGSGELFF. In nucleotides, the CDR3 is TGTGCCAGCAGACATGGACAGGGGGAGGGGTCCGGGGAGCTGTTTTTT.

The chain is built from TRBV27 and TRBJ1-5; TRBD1 might be the D (6 bases). CDR1 and CDR2 from the germline V gene are MNHEY and SMNVEV (reference sequence). Deletions cut 5 bases from V and 4 bases from J, with 12 bases between. The CDR3 is 14 residues long. The CDR3 DNA reads as TGTGCCAGCAGTCCACAGGGTTTGAATCAGCCCCAGCATTTT. It codes for CASSPQGLNQPQHF.

The chain is built from TRBV5-6 and TRBJ1-1; 7 bases are shared with TRBD1. This CDR3 has 16 amino acids. CDR1 is SGHDT and CDR2 is YYEEEE in the germline V gene. Unmatched junction bases numbered 5, after V lost 0 bases and J lost 0 bases. The CDR3 sequence is CASSLDRGILNTEAFF. CDR3 bases: TGTGCCAGCAGCTTGGACAGGGGAATTTTGAACACTGAAGCTTTCTTT.

This chain links TRBV27 with TRBJ1-3; D may be TRBD1 (5 bases). CDR3 length equals 14 residues. Between the trimmed V and J ends, which lost 6 bases and 3 bases, there was a span of 12 bases. Per germline, CDR1 MNHEY and CDR2 SMNVEV (reference sequence). The CDR3 spells CASSTGGLGNTIYF. The CDR3 DNA reads TGTGCCAGCAGCACGGGGGGTCTTGGAAACACCATATATTTT.

The chain combines TRBV30 with TRBJ1-2; perhaps TRBD1 as D (6 bases). The germline V gene has CDR1 GTSNPN and CDR2 SVGIG (reference sequence). V was shortened by 3 bases and J by 10 bases, with 18 bases between the two germline ends. This CDR3 is 13 amino acids long. The CDR3 loop reads CAWSWGRQDSYTF. CDR3 nucleotides: TGTGCCTGGAGCTGGGGGCGACAGGATTCCTACACCTTC.

The J gene is TRBJ1-6, the V gene TRBV9; 11 nucleotides match TRBD1. V shed 2 bases, J shed 10 bases, and the junction held 8 bases outside the gene matches. The CDR3 is made up of 16 amino acids. CDR1 and CDR2 from the germline V gene are SGDLS and YYNGEE. The CDR3 spells CASSVDGTGGRSPLHF. In nucleotides, the CDR3 is TGTGCCAGCAGCGTCGACGGGACAGGGGGTAGGTCACCCCTCCACTTT.

The V and J genes are TRBV9 and TRBJ1-5; 10 bases fit TRBD1. The CDR3 spans 14 residues. Germline-derived CDR1 and CDR2 are SGDLS and YYNGEE. V was clipped by 3 bases and J by 7 bases; unmatched bases: 4. In DNA form, the CDR3 reads TGTGCCAGCAGCGAGGGACAGGGGATCCAGCCCCAGCATTTT. Translated: CASSEGQGIQPQHF.

The chain uses TRBV28 and TRBJ1-1, with TRBD1 as a possible D gene (5 bases). V was clipped by 8 bases and J by 5 bases, with 33 bases between them. The germline gives CDR1 MDHEN, CDR2 SYDVKM. The CDR3 is 19 residues long. This chain's CDR3 is CASAPPGVGSFVVGTEAFF. The CDR3 DNA reads as TGTGCCAGCGCGCCACCGGGGGTGGGGTCTTTCGTAGTGGGAACTGAAGCTTTCTTT. The full variable domain, rest sourced from reference TRBV28 and TRBJ1-1, is DVKVTQSSRYLVKRTGEKVFLECVQDMDHENMFWYRQDPGLGLRLIYFSYDVKMKEKGDIPEGYSVSREKKERFSLILESASTNQTSMYLCASAPPGVGSFVVGTEAFFGQGTRLTVV.

This chain uses TRBV28 with TRBJ2-7, with 7 bases fitting TRBD1. J lost 5 bases, V lost 6 bases, and 7 bases had no gene match. The CDR3 is made up of 13 amino acids. Germline CDR1 reads MDHEN; CDR2 reads SYDVKM. CDR3 protein: CASSYNTGDEQYF. The CDR3 nucleotides are TGTGCCAGCAGCTATAATACAGGGGACGAGCAGTACTTC. Combining the CDR3 with reference TRBV28 and TRBJ2-7 gives the whole variable domain DVKVTQSSRYLVKRTGEKVFLECVQDMDHENMFWYRQDPGLGLRLIYFSYDVKMKEKGDIPEGYSVSREKKERFSLILESASTNQTSMYLCASSYNTGDEQYFGPGTRLTVT.

This chain links TRBV27 with TRBJ2-2; 14 positions agree with TRBD2. J gave up 3 bases and V 5 bases, and 2 bases lay outside the gene matches. Looked up from germline, CDR1 is MNHEY and CDR2 is SMNVEV (reference sequence). The CDR3 sequence is 16 residues long. CDR3 nucleotides: TGTGCCAGCAGTCAGGGACTAGCGGGAGACACCGGGGAGCTGTTTTTT. Residues: CASSQGLAGDTGELFF.

Of note for this clone: The identical CDR3 is also encoded by other nucleotide sequences in the sample. V is TRBV20-1 and J is TRBJ2-7; D remains ambiguous. The length of the CDR3 is 11 residues. The germline gives CDR1 DFQATT, CDR2 SNEGSKA (reference sequence). The ends were cut back, 2 bases at V and 4 bases at J, with 6 bases in the middle. Written as DNA, the CDR3 is TGCAGTGCTAGAACCGGGTACGAGCAGTACTTC. As protein: CSARTGYEQYF.

This clone was observed a single time. The rearrangement joins TRBV21-1 to TRBJ2-3; TRBD2 reflects the table's D call only, with no check against the DNA. TRBV21-1 represents a pseudogene. The CDR3 is 17 residues long. CDR3 coding DNA: TGTGCCAGCAGCAAAGACAATCTAGCCAGATACACAGATACGCAGTATTTT. It is translated as CASSKDNLARYTDTQYF.

The chain recombines TRBV5-8 with TRBJ1-5; TRBD1 is a possible D gene (5 bases). The germline V and J ends were trimmed by 4 bases and 0 bases, with 14 bases remaining between them. Looked up from germline, CDR1 is SGHTS and CDR2 is YDEGEE. The CDR3 loop spans 16 amino acids. The CDR3 loop is CASSKSRAHSNQPQHF. CDR3 DNA sequence: TGTGCCAGCAGCAAATCCAGGGCACATAGCAATCAGCCCCAGCATTTT.

The V call is TRBV2, the J call TRBJ2-2; D is possibly TRBD2 (5 bases). The CDR3 is 15 residues long. Trimming shortened V by 2 bases and J by 8 bases, and 15 bases separated the two germline ends. The germline V gene has CDR1 SNHLY and CDR2 FYNNEI. The CDR3 protein is CASSERGQVRGELFF. The CDR3 region has the DNA TGTGCCAGCAGTGAACGAGGGCAGGTTCGAGGGGAGCTGTTTTTT.

The V and J genes are TRBV10-3 and TRBJ1-2, with 8 bases fitting TRBD1. Germline assignment: CDR1 ENHRY and CDR2 SYGVKD. The CDR3 has 17 amino acids. V was clipped by 0 bases and J by 8 bases; unmatched bases: 14. The CDR3 here is CAISESPPLDRGRGYTF. The CDR3 region has the DNA TGTGCCATCAGTGAGTCGCCCCCGCTTGACAGGGGACGCGGCTACACCTTC.